Reported below is one TCR beta chain. The data were produced by immunoSEQ multiplex PCR, yet TCRdb's version contains in-frame clones alone and is incomplete. The table has about 260,000 clones, more than 85% seen once. The CDR3 spans 15 residues. Germline V gives CDR1 LGHDT, CDR2 YNNKEL (reference sequence). V was trimmed by 4 bases and J by 5 bases, leaving 17 bases between them. The sample comes from a study of blood T cell repertoires in COVID-19. Shortly before study entry, within 2 weeks, exposed participants had met a COVID-19 case. The chain is built from TRBV3-1 (or the pseudogene TRBV3-2) and TRBJ2-5; the D is unclear. This TCR derives from a man aged 40-50 years who had been exposed to COVID-19. Sequencing was carried out using PBMCs or T cells enriched from blood (not recorded which). CDR3 amino acids: CASSPSFGVRETQYF. Here the CDR3 DNA reads TGTGCCAGCAGCCCGTCATTTGGAGTTAGGGAGACCCAGTACTTC.